This T cell receptor beta chain was observed in a study of patients and donors after allogeneic stem cell transplantation. TCRdb analysed the RT-PCR reads with MiXCR anew, one entry per CDR3 protein. Found here are 200,000 to 250,000 distinct CDR3 sequences, about 14% of them singletons; the top ten hold approximately 10%. V was cut by 0 bases and J by 2 bases, with 17 bases left in between. The CDR3 loop spans 17 amino acids. Germline CDR1 is LNHNV and CDR2 is YYDKDF (reference sequence). V is TRBV15 and J is TRBJ2-7; D possibly uses TRBD1 or TRBD2 (6 bases each). The source is a human donor who was either an allogeneic HSCT recipient or a stem cell or donor lymphocyte infusion donor (not recorded which). It is not recorded whose cells these are; they may come from a transplant donor. The sample was blood, either unsorted or a sorted T cell fraction (not recorded which). The CDR3 DNA reads TGTGCCACCAGCAGAGATGGGGCTCCGGGGGCCACCTACGAGCAGTACTTC. Translated: CATSRDGAPGATYEQYF.